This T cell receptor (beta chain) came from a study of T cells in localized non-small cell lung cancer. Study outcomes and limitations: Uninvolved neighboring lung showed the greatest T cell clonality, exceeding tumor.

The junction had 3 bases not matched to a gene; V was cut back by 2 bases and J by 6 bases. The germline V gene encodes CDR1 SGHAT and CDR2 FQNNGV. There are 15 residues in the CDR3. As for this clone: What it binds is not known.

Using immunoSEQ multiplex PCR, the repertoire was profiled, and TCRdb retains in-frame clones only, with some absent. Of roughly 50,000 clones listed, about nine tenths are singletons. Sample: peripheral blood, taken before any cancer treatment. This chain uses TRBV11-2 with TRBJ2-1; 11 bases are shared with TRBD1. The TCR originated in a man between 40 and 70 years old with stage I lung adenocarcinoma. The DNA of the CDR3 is TGTGCCAGCAGCTTATCCGGGACAGGGGGCAATGAGCAGTTCTTC. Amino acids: CASSLSGTGGNEQFF.